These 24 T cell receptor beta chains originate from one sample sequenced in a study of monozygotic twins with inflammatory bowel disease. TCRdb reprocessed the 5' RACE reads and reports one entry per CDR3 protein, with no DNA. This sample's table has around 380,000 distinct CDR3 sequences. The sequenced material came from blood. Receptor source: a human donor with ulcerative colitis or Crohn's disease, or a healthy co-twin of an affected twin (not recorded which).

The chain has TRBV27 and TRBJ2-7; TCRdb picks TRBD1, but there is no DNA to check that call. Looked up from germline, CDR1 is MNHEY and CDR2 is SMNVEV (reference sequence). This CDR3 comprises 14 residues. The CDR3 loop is CASSQDTSSYEQYF.

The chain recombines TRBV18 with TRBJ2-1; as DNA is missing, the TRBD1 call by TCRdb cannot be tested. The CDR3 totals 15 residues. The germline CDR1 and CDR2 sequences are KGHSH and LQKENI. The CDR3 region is CASSLHTGQVGEQFF.

CDR3 protein: CASSEGSSGANVLTF. The V call is TRBV5-1, the J call TRBJ2-6. This CDR3 is built from 15 residues. The germline V gene has CDR1 SGHRS and CDR2 YFSETQ.

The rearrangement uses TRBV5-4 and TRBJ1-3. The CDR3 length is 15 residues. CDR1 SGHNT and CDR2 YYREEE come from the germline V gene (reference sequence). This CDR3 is CASSFTGRYGNTIYF.

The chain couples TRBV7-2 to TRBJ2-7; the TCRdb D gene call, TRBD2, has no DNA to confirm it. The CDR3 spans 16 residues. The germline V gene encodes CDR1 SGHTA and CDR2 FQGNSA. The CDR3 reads CASSLRDSGGNYEQYF. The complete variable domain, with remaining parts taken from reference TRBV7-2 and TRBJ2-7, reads GAGVSQSPSNKVTEKGKDVELRCDPISGHTALYWYRQSLGQGLEFLIYFQGNSAPDKSGLPSDRFSAERTGGSVSTLTIQRTQQEDSAVYLCASSLRDSGGNYEQYFGPGTRLTVT.

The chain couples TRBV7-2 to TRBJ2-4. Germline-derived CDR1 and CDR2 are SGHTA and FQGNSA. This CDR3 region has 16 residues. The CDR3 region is CASSPMGISAKNIQYF.

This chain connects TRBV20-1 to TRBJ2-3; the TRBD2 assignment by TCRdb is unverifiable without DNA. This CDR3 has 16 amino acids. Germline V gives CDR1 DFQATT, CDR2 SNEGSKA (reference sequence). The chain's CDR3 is CSARETASGRTDTQYF.

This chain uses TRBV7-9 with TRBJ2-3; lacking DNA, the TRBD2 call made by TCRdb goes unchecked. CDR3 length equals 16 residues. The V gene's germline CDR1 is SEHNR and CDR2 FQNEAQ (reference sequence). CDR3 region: CASSFAGGPGTDTQYF.

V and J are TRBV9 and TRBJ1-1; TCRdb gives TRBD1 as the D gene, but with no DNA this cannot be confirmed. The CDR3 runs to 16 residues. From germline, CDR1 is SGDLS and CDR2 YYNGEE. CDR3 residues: CASSPTPDHSVTEAFF.

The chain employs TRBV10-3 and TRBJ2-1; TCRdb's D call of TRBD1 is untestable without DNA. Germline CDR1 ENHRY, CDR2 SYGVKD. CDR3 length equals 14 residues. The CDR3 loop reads CAISPGAIYNEQFF.

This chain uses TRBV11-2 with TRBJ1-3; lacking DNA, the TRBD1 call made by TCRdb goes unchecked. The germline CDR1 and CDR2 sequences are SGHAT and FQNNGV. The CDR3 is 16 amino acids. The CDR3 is CASSLEPHRTGNTIYF.

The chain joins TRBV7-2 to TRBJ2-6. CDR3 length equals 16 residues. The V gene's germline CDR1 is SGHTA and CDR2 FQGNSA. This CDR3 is CASSLGFQAGANVLTF.

CDR3 sequence: CASSRSGASSYEQYF. The rearrangement uses TRBV6-2 or TRBV6-3 and TRBJ2-7; TCRdb reports TRBD2, a call that lacks DNA to check it against. CDR1 is MNHEY and CDR2 is SVGEGT in the germline V gene. The CDR3 has 15 amino acids.

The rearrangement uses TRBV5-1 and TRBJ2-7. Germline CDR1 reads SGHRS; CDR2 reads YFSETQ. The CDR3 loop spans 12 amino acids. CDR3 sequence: CASSFLHGEQYF.

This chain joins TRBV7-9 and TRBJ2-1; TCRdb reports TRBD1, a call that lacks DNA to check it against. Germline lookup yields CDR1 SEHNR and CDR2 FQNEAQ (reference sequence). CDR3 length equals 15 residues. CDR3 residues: CASSLDGRLGDEQFF.

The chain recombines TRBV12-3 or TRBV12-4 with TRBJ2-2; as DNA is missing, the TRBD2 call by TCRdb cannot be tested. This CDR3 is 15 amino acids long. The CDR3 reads CASSVSRRVTGELFF.

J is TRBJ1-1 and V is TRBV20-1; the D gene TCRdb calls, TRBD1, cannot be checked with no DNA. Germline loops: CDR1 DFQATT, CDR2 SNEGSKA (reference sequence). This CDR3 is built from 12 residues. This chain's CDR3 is CSVETGAIEAFF.

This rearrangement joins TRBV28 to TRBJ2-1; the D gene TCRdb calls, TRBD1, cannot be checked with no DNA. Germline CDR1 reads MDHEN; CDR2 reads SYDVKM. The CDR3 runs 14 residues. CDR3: CASSLGGIENEQFF.

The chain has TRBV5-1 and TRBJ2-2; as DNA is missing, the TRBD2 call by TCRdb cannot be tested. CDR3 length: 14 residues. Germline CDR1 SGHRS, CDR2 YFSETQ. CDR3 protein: CASRIDGPAGELFF.

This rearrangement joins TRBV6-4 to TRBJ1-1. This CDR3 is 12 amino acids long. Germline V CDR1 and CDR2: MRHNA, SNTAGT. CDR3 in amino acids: CASSDSNAEAFF.

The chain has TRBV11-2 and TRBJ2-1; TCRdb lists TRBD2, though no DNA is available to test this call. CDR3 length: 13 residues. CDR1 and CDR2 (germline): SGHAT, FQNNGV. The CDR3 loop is CASSWSSGNEQFF.

CDR3 amino acids: CASSSQPDTQYF. The chain is built from TRBV5-6 and TRBJ2-3. Germline values: CDR1 SGHDT, CDR2 YYEEEE. This CDR3 is built from 12 residues. Full variable domain (outside the CDR3, taken from reference TRBV5-6 and TRBJ2-3): DAGVTQSPTHLIKTRGQQVTLRCSPKSGHDTVSWYQQALGQGPQFIFQYYEEEERQRGNFPDRFSGHQFPNYSSELNVNALLLGDSALYLCASSSQPDTQYFGPGTRLTVL.

The CDR3 here is CASSLGGKAGYGYTF. The chain uses TRBV12-3 or TRBV12-4 and TRBJ1-2. The CDR3 spans 15 residues.

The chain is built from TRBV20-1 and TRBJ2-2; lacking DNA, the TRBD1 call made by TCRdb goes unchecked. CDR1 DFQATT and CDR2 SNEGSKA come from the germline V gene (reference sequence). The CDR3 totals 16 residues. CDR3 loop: CSARGYRGVNTGELFF.